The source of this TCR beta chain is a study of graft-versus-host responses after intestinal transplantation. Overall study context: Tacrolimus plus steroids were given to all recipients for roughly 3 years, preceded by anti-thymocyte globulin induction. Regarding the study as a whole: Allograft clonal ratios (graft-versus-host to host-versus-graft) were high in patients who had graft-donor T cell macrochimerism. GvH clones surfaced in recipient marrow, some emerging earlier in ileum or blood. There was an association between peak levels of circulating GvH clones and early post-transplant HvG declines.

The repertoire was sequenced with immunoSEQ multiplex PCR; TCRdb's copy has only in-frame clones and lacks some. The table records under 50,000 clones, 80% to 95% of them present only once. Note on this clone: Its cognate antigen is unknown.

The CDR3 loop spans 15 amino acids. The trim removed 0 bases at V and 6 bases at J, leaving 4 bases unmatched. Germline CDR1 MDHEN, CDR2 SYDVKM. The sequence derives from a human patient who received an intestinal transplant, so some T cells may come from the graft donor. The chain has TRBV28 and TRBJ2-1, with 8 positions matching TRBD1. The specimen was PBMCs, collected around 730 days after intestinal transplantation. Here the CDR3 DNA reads TGTGCCAGCAGTTTATGGGACAGGGAAGGCAATGAGCAGTTCTTC. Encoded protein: CASSLWDREGNEQFF.